The sequence of this T cell receptor (beta chain) was determined in a study of regulatory T cells in long-lasting Graves disease. Whole-study results and caveats: TRBV28, TRBJ1-2 and TRBJ2-5 were favored in persistent disease.

Sequencing libraries for TCR beta were prepared with iRepertoire HTBI primers and Arm-PCR of CDR3 regions. TCRdb reprocessed the multiplex PCR reads with MiXCR, giving one entry per CDR3 protein. Of about 210,000 distinct CDR3 sequences listed, roughly a fifth are singletons. Notes on this clonotype: The antigen is not known. A single base separates this from a much larger clone, so it may be a read error. The missing conserved phenylalanine or tryptophan at the end of this CDR3 makes a read error likely.

Germline V gives CDR1 SNHLY, CDR2 FYNNEI. This CDR3 contains 14 residues. The V segment lost 6 bases and the J segment 2 bases; nucleotides outside the gene matches: 5. Sample time point: newly diagnosed GD, antithyroid drugs for less than 3 months. Extracted RNA from PBMCs served as the source of the TCR library. The data were also submitted as part of a second study, on T cells in Graves' hyperthyroidism and ophthalmopathy. This second study notes: Exclusion criteria comprised uncontrolled infection, other autoimmune disease, pregnancy or lactation. Diagnostic assessment was based on clinical symptoms, serum thyroxine and TRAb, thyroid ultrasound and orbital computed tomography. Blood also showed most of the thyroid clonotypes that were expanded above 0.001.

The sequence was obtained from a woman aged 25-40 years with Graves disease. The V and J genes are TRBV2 and TRBJ1-1, with 8 bases fitting TRBD1. The specimen was peripheral blood mononuclear cells (PBMCs), collected at new diagnosis, from a patient treated with antithyroid drugs. CDR3 protein: CASRKQGGNTEAFS. The CDR3 DNA reads TGTGCCAGCAGGAAACAGGGGGGCAACACTGAAGCTTTCTCT.